This T cell receptor beta chain was captured by sequencing in a study of T cells in Graves' hyperthyroidism and ophthalmopathy. This CDR3 region has 17 residues. Germline loops: CDR1 SQVTM, CDR2 ANQGSEA. J gave up 3 bases and V 2 bases, and 15 bases lay outside the gene matches. Amplified TCR beta CDR3 regions derived from RNA transcripts. The TCR CDR3 first-round RT-PCR relied on the HTBI primer set. TCRdb re-called the multiplex PCR reads with MiXCR, one entry per CDR3 protein. The sample lists roughly 700,000 distinct CDR3 sequences; less than 15% were seen once. The study's findings and limits: In blood, most of the thyroid clonotypes expanded above 0.001 were also present.

This clonotype showed up just a few times. Antigen: not known. The clonotype comes from a young woman with Graves' hyperthyroidism. The chain combines TRBV29-1 with TRBJ2-7, with 8 bases aligning to TRBD1. Sequencing was done on a sample of blood. The CDR3 DNA reads TGCAGCGTTGAATGGGCAGGGGGCGAATCCCCAGACTACGAGCAGTACTTC. Its protein product is CSVEWAGGESPDYEQYF.